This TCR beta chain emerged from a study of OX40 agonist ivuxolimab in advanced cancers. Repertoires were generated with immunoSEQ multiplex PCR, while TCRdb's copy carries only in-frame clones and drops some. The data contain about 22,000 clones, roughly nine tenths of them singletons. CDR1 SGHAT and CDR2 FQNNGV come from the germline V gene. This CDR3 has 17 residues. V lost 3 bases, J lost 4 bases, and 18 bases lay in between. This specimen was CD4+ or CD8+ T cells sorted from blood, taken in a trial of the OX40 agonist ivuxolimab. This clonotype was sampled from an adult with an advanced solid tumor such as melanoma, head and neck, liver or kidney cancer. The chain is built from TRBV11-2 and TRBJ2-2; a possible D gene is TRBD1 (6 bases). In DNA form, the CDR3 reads TGTGCCAGCAGCTTGGGCTCCGGTGGGGGCAGCACCGGGGAGCTGTTTTTT. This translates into CASSLGSGGGSTGELFF. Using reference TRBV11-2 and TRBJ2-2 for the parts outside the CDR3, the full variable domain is EAGVAQSPRYKIIEKRQSVAFWCNPISGHATLYWYQQILGQGPKLLIQFQNNGVVDDSQLPKDRFSAERLKGVDSTLKIQPAKLEDSAVYLCASSLGSGGGSTGELFFGEGSRLTVL.